This T cell receptor beta chain appears in the sequencing data of a study of blood T cell repertoires in COVID-19. Between the trimmed V and J ends, which lost 5 bases and 2 bases, there was a span of 21 bases. Germline CDR1 and CDR2: KGHSH and LQKENI. CDR3 length: 18 residues. How the authors handled the data: Using reference gene primer amplification, nucleated cell counts were estimated. This table comes from immunoSEQ multiplex PCR, and its TCRdb copy is limited to in-frame clones, with some not included. V and J calls and clone size are those listed in that table; D and trimming were worked out from the DNA. This table has 390,000 or so clones, about nine tenths appearing once.

The chain carries TRBV18 and TRBJ2-2; D remains unclear. This sequence was found in a woman aged 25 to 39 with active or convalescent COVID-19. The sample consisted of peripheral blood. CDR3 region: CASSSRGHGAGNTGELFF. CDR3 DNA: TGTGCCAGCTCATCCCGCGGTCACGGAGCCGGAAACACCGGGGAGCTGTTTTTT. The full variable domain, its missing parts supplied by reference TRBV18 and TRBJ2-2, is NAGVMQNPRHLVRRRGQEARLRCSPMKGHSHVYWYRQLPEEGLKFMVYLQKENIIDESGMPKERFSAEFPKEGPSILRIQQVVRGDSAAYFCASSSRGHGAGNTGELFFGEGSRLTVL.